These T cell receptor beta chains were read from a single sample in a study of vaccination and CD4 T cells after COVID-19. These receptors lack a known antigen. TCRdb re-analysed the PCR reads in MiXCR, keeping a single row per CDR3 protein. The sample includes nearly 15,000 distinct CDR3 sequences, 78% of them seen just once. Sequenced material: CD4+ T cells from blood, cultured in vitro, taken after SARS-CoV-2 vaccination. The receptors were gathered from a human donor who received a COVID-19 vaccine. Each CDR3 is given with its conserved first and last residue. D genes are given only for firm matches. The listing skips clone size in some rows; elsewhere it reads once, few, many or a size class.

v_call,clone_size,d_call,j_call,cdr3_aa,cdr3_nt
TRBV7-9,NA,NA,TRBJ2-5,CASSPLQETQYF,TGTGCCAGCAGCCCCTTACAGGAGACCCAGTACTTC
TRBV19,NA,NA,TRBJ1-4,CATQAGGATNEKLFF,TGTGCCACTCAGGCAGGAGGGGCAACTAATGAAAAACTGTTTTTT
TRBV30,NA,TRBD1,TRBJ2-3,CAWSPGQGLTDTQYF,TGTGCCTGGAGTCCCGGACAGGGACTCACAGATACGCAGTATTTT
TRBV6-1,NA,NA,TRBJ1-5,CASSESAGAEGNQPQHF,TGTGCCAGCAGTGAATCTGCAGGGGCGGAGGGCAATCAGCCCCAGCATTTT
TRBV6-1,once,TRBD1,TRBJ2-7,CASSEVTGGGKQYF,TGTGCCAGCAGTGAAGTGACAGGGGGCGGGAAGCAGTACTTC
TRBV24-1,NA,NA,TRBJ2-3,CATSDLVNPQYF,TGTGCCACCAGTGATTTGGTGAACCCGCAGTATTTT
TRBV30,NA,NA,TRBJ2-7,CAWRLHSNEQYF,TGTGCCTGGAGGCTCCATTCCAACGAGCAGTACTTC
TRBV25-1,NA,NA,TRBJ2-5,CASTDRTAQETQYF,TGTGCCAGCACGGATAGGACGGCCCAAGAGACCCAGTACTTC
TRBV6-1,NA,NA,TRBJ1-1,CASMRATEAFF,TGTGCCAGCATGAGGGCCACTGAAGCTTTCTTT
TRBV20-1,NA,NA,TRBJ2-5,CSATLGETQYF,TGCAGTGCGACGTTGGGAGAGACCCAGTACTTC
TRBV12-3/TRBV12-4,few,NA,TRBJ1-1,CASSLPRTAPTEAFF,TGTGCCAGCAGTCTTCCGCGGACAGCTCCCACTGAAGCTTTCTTT
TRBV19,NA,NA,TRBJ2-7,CASSTRTKSDEQYF,TGTGCCAGTAGTACCCGGACAAAATCGGACGAGCAGTACTTC
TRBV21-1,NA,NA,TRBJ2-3,CASSKDQGSSTDTQYF,TGTGCCAGCAGCAAAGATCAGGGGTCTAGCACAGATACGCAGTATTTT
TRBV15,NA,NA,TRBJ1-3,CATSRGDSGNTIYF,TGTGCCACCAGTAGAGGGGACTCTGGAAACACCATATATTTT
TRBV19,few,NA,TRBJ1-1,CASSSGGGTEAFF,TGTGCCAGTAGTTCGGGGGGGGGTACTGAAGCTTTCTTT
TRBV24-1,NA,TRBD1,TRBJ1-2,CATRGGGTDYGYTF,TGTGCCACCAGGGGCGGCGGGACAGACTATGGCTACACCTTC
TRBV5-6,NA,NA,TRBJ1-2,CASSSPAIINYGYTF,TGTGCCAGCAGCTCTCCTGCGATAATTAACTATGGCTACACCTTC
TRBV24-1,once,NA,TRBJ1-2,CATSDARTANYGYTF,TGTGCCACCAGTGATGCAAGGACAGCCAACTATGGCTACACCTTC
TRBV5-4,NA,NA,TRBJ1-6,CASRIRLSSYNSPLHF,TGTGCCAGTCGAATTCGCCTGAGCTCCTATAATTCACCCCTCCACTTT
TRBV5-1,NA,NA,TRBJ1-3,CASSTGIGNTIYF,TGCGCCAGCAGCACGGGAATCGGGAACACCATATATTTT
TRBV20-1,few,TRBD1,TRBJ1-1,CSASGDRVTNTEAFF,TGCAGTGCTAGTGGGGACAGGGTAACTAACACTGAAGCTTTCTTT
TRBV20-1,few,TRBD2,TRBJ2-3,CSARVSRGGSTDTQYF,TGCAGTGCTAGAGTGTCGCGGGGGGGCTCCACAGATACGCAGTATTTT
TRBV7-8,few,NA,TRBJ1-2,CASSLGQGFRYGYTF,TGTGCCAGCAGCTTAGGTCAGGGGTTTCGGTATGGCTACACCTTC
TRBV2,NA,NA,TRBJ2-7,CASSEERTGREQYF,TGTGCCAGCAGTGAAGAGCGGACTGGTCGCGAGCAGTACTTC
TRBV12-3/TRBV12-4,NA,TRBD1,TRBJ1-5,CASSFIGQGNQPQHF,TGTGCCAGCAGTTTTATAGGACAGGGCAATCAGCCCCAGCATTTT
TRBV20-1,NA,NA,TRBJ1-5,CSARMAGRDQPQHF,TGCAGTGCTAGGATGGCGGGAAGGGATCAGCCCCAGCATTTT
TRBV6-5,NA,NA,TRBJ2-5,CASSFLSRGHQETQYF,TGTGCCAGCAGTTTCCTTTCGCGGGGACACCAAGAGACCCAGTACTTC
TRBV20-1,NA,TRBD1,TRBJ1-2,CSAPLTGAGGYTF,TGCAGTGCTCCACTGACAGGGGCGGGTGGCTACACCTTC
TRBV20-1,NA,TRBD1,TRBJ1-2,CSARDRLKGVGYTF,TGCAGTGCTCGGGACAGGCTGAAGGGGGTTGGCTACACCTTC